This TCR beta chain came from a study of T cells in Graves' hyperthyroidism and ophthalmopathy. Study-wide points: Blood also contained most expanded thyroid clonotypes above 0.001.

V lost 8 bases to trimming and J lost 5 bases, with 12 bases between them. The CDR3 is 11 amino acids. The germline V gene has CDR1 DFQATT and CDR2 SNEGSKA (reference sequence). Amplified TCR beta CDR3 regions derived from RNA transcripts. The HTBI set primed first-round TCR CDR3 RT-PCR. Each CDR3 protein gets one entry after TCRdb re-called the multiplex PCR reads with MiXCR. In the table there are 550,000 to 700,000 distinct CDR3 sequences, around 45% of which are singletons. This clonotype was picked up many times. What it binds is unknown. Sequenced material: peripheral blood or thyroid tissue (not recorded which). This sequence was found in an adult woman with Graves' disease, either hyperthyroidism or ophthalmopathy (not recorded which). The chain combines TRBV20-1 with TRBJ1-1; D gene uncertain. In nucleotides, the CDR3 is TGCAGTATATTCAGAGGAACTGAAGCTTTCTTT. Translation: CSIFRGTEAFF.